This TCR beta chain was sequenced for a study of T cell repertoires in cytomegalovirus infection. Overall study context: HLA-C-restricted CMV epitopes, recently identified, and well-studied HLA-B-restricted ones were used by the study. It was the public TCR beta signatures that indicated both CMV infection and matching HLA type.

Study-wide results and limits: Summed frequency of shared TCR beta families picked out CMV carriers who also had the relevant HLA.

TCRdb re-analysed the reads in MiXCR, keeping a single row per CDR3 protein. The data show hundreds of thousands of distinct CDR3 sequences, 25% to 30% seen once. Germline V gives CDR1 SQVTM, CDR2 ANQGSEA. The CDR3 spans 13 residues. V was clipped by 2 bases and J by 7 bases, with 14 bases between them. In regard to this clonotype: Its target is not known.

The rearrangement uses TRBV29-1 and TRBJ1-1, with a possible D match to TRBD1 (5 bases). This TCR came from a human donor in good health (CMV status not recorded). Some clones in this sample may be carry-over from other donors' samples. Sequenced material: cultured PBMCs, taken from culture after CMV antigen stimulation. CDR3 in amino acids: CSVERGAASEAFF. The DNA of the CDR3 is TGCAGCGTTGAACGCGGGGCCGCGAGTGAAGCTTTCTTT.